Listed below are T cell receptor beta chains from one sample, sequenced in a study of shared clonotypes between healthy human individuals. Sequencing used immunoSEQ multiplex PCR; TCRdb keeps in-frame clones, though not all of them. Of some 380,000 clones detected, around 96% appear once; the ten largest clones hold less than 0.35%. Input material: memory CD8+ T cells sorted from blood. These receptors all stem from a man under 40 in good health. The CDR3 runs from the conserved cysteine through the conserved F or W. D genes are given only for firm matches.

J: TRBJ1-6
D: -
V: TRBV11-2
CDR3: CASSTTWGGGNSPLHF
DNA: TGTGCCAGCAGCACTACGTGGGGGGGCGGTAATTCACCCCTCCACTTT

J: TRBJ2-2
D: -
V: TRBV5-1
CDR3: CASKYKDGGPTGELFF
DNA: TGCGCCAGCAAATACAAAGATGGGGGGCCCACCGGGGAGCTGTTTTTT

J: TRBJ2-1
D: -
V: TRBV28
CDR3: CASRESSNEQFF
DNA: TGTGCCAGCAGGGAGAGCTCCAATGAGCAGTTCTTC

J: TRBJ2-1
D: TRBD2
V: TRBV5-1
CDR3: CASSFGLAGVSSYNEQFF
DNA: TGCGCCAGCAGCTTCGGACTAGCGGGAGTCAGCTCCTACAATGAGCAGTTCTTC

J: TRBJ1-1
D: -
V: TRBV7-2
CDR3: CASSLMNLGYTEAFF
DNA: TGTGCCAGCAGCTTAATGAATCTGGGTTACACTGAAGCTTTCTTT

J: TRBJ2-5
D: -
V: TRBV29-1
CDR3: CSVPKPGVETQYF
DNA: TGCAGCGTCCCCAAACCGGGCGTGGAGACCCAGTACTTC

J: TRBJ2-7
D: -
V: TRBV6-5
CDR3: CASSYSSNGRFYEQYF
DNA: TGTGCCAGCAGTTACTCGAGTAACGGGAGATTCTACGAGCAGTACTTC

J: TRBJ1-1
D: -
V: TRBV5-1
CDR3: CASSLGIFSGTANTEAFF
DNA: TGCGCCAGCAGCTTGGGCATATTCTCCGGGACCGCTAACACTGAAGCTTTCTTT

J: TRBJ1-4
D: TRBD1
V: TRBV5-1
CDR3: CASSLETGGGRKLFF
DNA: TGCGCCAGCAGCTTGGAGACAGGGGGCGGTAGAAAACTGTTTTTT

J: TRBJ2-1
D: -
V: TRBV7-2
CDR3: CASSPILRPYNEQFF
DNA: TGTGCCAGCAGCCCCATTTTGAGGCCCTACAATGAGCAGTTCTTC

J: TRBJ1-1
D: -
V: TRBV6-5
CDR3: CASSYSPALNTEAFF
DNA: TGTGCCAGCAGTTACTCTCCAGCCTTGAACACTGAAGCTTTCTTT

J: TRBJ1-4
D: -
V: TRBV5-8
CDR3: CASSSQSSFATNEKLFF
DNA: TGTGCCAGCAGCTCCCAGTCAAGCTTTGCAACTAATGAAAAACTGTTTTTT

J: TRBJ2-3
D: -
V: TRBV28
CDR3: CASSQARDPTGHTDTQYF
DNA: TGTGCCAGCAGCCAAGCAAGAGACCCCACCGGGCACACAGATACGCAGTATTTT

J: TRBJ2-5
D: TRBD1
V: TRBV4-1
CDR3: CASSQDRGQETQYF
DNA: TGCGCCAGCAGCCAAGACAGGGGGCAAGAGACCCAGTACTTC

J: TRBJ2-5
D: -
V: TRBV6-1
CDR3: CASTQNQETQYF
DNA: TGTGCCAGCACGCAAAACCAAGAGACCCAGTACTTC

J: TRBJ2-3
D: -
V: TRBV7-7
CDR3: CASSLAPTGSTDTQYF
DNA: TGTGCTAGCAGCTTAGCCCCAACGGGTAGCACAGATACGCAGTATTTT

J: TRBJ2-7
D: -
V: TRBV7-9
CDR3: CASSPGWYEQYF
DNA: TGTGCCAGCAGCCCCGGATGGTACGAGCAGTACTTC

J: TRBJ2-7
D: -
V: TRBV7-2
CDR3: CASSLDSSSYEQYF
DNA: TGTGCCAGCAGCTTAGATTCTAGCTCCTACGAGCAGTACTTC

J: TRBJ2-7
D: -
V: TRBV10-1
CDR3: CAETGWNYEQYF
DNA: TGCGCCGAAACGGGCTGGAACTACGAGCAGTACTTC

J: TRBJ2-5
D: TRBD1
V: TRBV7-7
CDR3: CASSRQGRETQYF
DNA: TGTGCTAGCAGCAGACAGGGGCGGGAGACCCAGTACTTC